One sample yielded the 17 T cell receptor beta chains listed below, sequenced in a study of CD8 T cells in Susac syndrome. The authors reverse transcribed roughly 0.5 to 1 ug RNA with random hexamers. MiXCR, applied by TCRdb to the immunoSEQ multiplex PCR reads, yields one record per CDR3 protein. Of fewer than 300,000 distinct CDR3 sequences in the sample, 70% to 90% were seen once. Sequenced: CD8+ T cells from PBMCs. The origin of the receptors is a human donor with multiple sclerosis.

The V gene is TRBV5-1, the J gene TRBJ2-7; no definite D call. Germline assignment: CDR1 SGHRS and CDR2 YFSETQ. This CDR3 is 13 amino acids long. Trimming left V 0 bases short and J 6 bases short, with 10 bases between. CDR3 amino acids: CASSLALQVEQYF. CDR3 in DNA: TGCGCCAGCAGCTTGGCCCTTCAGGTCGAGCAGTACTTC. The full variable domain, rest sourced from reference TRBV5-1 and TRBJ2-7, is KAGVTQTPRYLIKTRGQQVTLSCSPISGHRSVSWYQQTPGQGLQFLFEYFSETQRNKGNFPGRFSGRQFSNSRSEMNVSTLELGDSALYLCASSLALQVEQYFGPGTRLTVT.

This chain joins TRBV20-1 and TRBJ2-7, with D possibly being TRBD1 (5 bases). CDR1 is DFQATT and CDR2 is SNEGSKA in the germline V gene (reference sequence). V was clipped by 0 bases and J by 2 bases, with 11 bases between them. This CDR3 is built from 14 residues. The CDR3 region is CSARDTQATYEQYF. The CDR3 DNA is TGCAGTGCTAGAGATACACAGGCCACCTACGAGCAGTACTTC.

The chain recombines TRBV5-4 with TRBJ2-7; D might be TRBD2 (6 bases). Trimming pared 4 bases from V and 6 bases from J, leaving 11 bases between. The CDR3 covers 12 residues. Germline lookup yields CDR1 SGHNT and CDR2 YYREEE (reference sequence). DNA for the CDR3: TGTGCCAGCAGCGCGGGACTGGTCGAGCAGTACTTC. Translated: CASSAGLVEQYF.

The chain joins TRBV5-5 to TRBJ1-5, with 7 positions matching TRBD1. Unmatched junction bases numbered 4, after V lost 2 bases and J lost 2 bases. This CDR3 comprises 15 residues. The germline V gene encodes CDR1 SGHKS and CDR2 YYEKEE (reference sequence). Here the CDR3 reads CASSFRQGGNQPQHF. The CDR3 coding sequence is TGTGCCAGCAGCTTCAGACAGGGCGGCAATCAGCCCCAGCATTTT.

This clonotype was detected only once. The V and J genes are TRBV10-3 and TRBJ1-2; D is perhaps TRBD1 (5 bases). V gave up 6 bases and J gave up 2 bases, with 10 bases separating them. This CDR3 is built from 13 residues. The germline V gene encodes CDR1 ENHRY and CDR2 SYGVKD. The CDR3 DNA reads TGTGCCATCAGCGAGGAGGGGAACTATGGCTACACCTTC. This encodes CAISEEGNYGYTF.

V is TRBV28 and J is TRBJ2-1, with D perhaps TRBD1 (5 bases). The germline CDR1 and CDR2 sequences are MDHEN and SYDVKM. The ends were cut back, 5 bases at V and 15 bases at J, with 17 bases in the middle. CDR3 length equals 12 residues. The CDR3 nucleotides are TGTGCCAGCAGTCCCGACAGCCCAGACCCGTTCTTC. Amino acid sequence: CASSPDSPDPFF.

The V and J genes are TRBV6-5 and TRBJ2-5; D not resolved. This CDR3 spans 14 amino acids. With 3 bases removed from V and 2 bases from J, the gap between germline ends came to 10 bases. Germline assignment: CDR1 MNHEY and CDR2 SVGAGI. The CDR3 DNA is TGTGCCAGCAGTTATTTGTGGGAACAAGAGACCCAGTACTTC. It specifies CASSYLWEQETQYF.

The gene calls are TRBV4-1 and TRBJ2-3, with TRBD2 as a possible D gene (6 bases). This CDR3 is 16 amino acids long. Germline CDR1 reads MGHRA; CDR2 reads YSYEKL. Trimming stripped 4 bases from V and 2 bases from J, with 16 bases between. The CDR3 sequence: CASSRWGDRVTDTQYF. CDR3 DNA sequence: TGCGCCAGCAGCCGGTGGGGGGATCGGGTCACAGATACGCAGTATTTT.

This chain uses TRBV27 with TRBJ1-6; 9 bases align to TRBD1. J gave up 10 bases and V 0 bases, and 4 bases lay outside the gene matches. CDR1 and CDR2 from the germline V gene are MNHEY and SMNVEV (reference sequence). The CDR3 loop spans 15 amino acids. As DNA, the CDR3 is TGTGCCAGCAGTTTATCCCGGACAGGGGTCTCACCCCTCCACTTT. Translated: CASSLSRTGVSPLHF.

Here the CDR3 reads CASRPGPLDRNTGELFF. DNA of the CDR3: TGTGCCAGCAGACCGGGCCCCTTAGACCGGAACACCGGGGAGCTGTTTTTT. This chain joins TRBV3-1 and TRBJ2-2; D gene unclear. Germline V gene data show CDR1 as LGHDT and CDR2 as YNNKEL (reference sequence). CDR3 length equals 17 residues. Trimming left V 6 bases short and J 1 base short, with 18 bases between.

The V gene is TRBV27, the J gene TRBJ2-1; D gene uncertain. V lost 4 bases to trimming and J lost 10 bases, with 11 bases between them. CDR1 is MNHEY, CDR2 SMNVEV, per germline (reference sequence). The CDR3 is made up of 12 amino acids. CDR3 bases: TGTGCCAGCAGTTGGCCGCTCGGGGAGCAGTTCTTC. This translates into CASSWPLGEQFF.

The rearrangement links TRBV29-1 to TRBJ1-1; 7 nucleotides agree with TRBD1. The J segment lost 7 bases and the V segment lost 6 bases, leaving 8 bases of the junction unmatched. Germline V gives CDR1 SQVTM, CDR2 ANQGSEA. This CDR3 is built from 12 residues. CDR3 region: CSVPWGTVEAFF. The CDR3 nucleotides are TGCAGCGTCCCTTGGGGGACAGTTGAAGCTTTCTTT.

The chain couples TRBV7-9 to TRBJ2-5; 7 bases align to TRBD2. CDR1 and CDR2 from the germline V gene are SEHNR and FQNEAQ (reference sequence). The CDR3 extends over 14 amino acids. J lost 3 bases, V lost 6 bases, and 7 bases had no gene match. The CDR3, as DNA: TGTGCCAGCAGACCGACTAGCAGCAAAGAGACCCAGTACTTC. Amino acids: CASRPTSSKETQYF.

CDR3: CASSQGSHEQFF. The CDR3 nucleotides are TGTGCCAGCAGTCAGGGGTCCCATGAGCAGTTCTTC. The gene calls are TRBV27 and TRBJ2-1; perhaps TRBD1 as D (6 bases). Germline CDR1 is MNHEY and CDR2 is SMNVEV (reference sequence). The CDR3 is 12 amino acids. Trimming left V 5 bases short and J 8 bases short, with 10 bases between.

This clonotype came up once. The V call is TRBV29-1, the J call TRBJ2-3, with 12 nucleotides matching TRBD2. Germline V gives CDR1 SQVTM, CDR2 ANQGSEA. The CDR3 contains 15 residues. The trim removed 6 bases at V and 2 bases at J, leaving 6 bases unmatched. CDR3 loop: CSVTTSGGLTDTQYF. The CDR3, as DNA: TGCAGCGTAACGACTAGCGGGGGCCTCACAGATACGCAGTATTTT.

The chain has TRBV7-9 and TRBJ2-5; D unclear. The CDR3 runs 14 residues. Germline V gives CDR1 SEHNR, CDR2 FQNEAQ (reference sequence). V gave up 0 bases and J gave up 2 bases, with 7 bases separating them. In DNA form, the CDR3 reads TGTGCCAGCAGCTTAGCCGGCTTTCAAGAGACCCAGTACTTC. This sequence encodes CASSLAGFQETQYF.

The CDR3 region has the DNA TGTGCCAGCAGTTTGTGGCAGGGGCTTGAAGCTTTCTTT. Translation: CASSLWQGLEAFF. The chain uses TRBV28 and TRBJ1-1; a weak D match, TRBD1 (6 bases). V dropped 3 bases and J dropped 7 bases, with 12 bases sitting between them. The germline CDR1 and CDR2 sequences are MDHEN and SYDVKM. The CDR3 is 13 residues long.